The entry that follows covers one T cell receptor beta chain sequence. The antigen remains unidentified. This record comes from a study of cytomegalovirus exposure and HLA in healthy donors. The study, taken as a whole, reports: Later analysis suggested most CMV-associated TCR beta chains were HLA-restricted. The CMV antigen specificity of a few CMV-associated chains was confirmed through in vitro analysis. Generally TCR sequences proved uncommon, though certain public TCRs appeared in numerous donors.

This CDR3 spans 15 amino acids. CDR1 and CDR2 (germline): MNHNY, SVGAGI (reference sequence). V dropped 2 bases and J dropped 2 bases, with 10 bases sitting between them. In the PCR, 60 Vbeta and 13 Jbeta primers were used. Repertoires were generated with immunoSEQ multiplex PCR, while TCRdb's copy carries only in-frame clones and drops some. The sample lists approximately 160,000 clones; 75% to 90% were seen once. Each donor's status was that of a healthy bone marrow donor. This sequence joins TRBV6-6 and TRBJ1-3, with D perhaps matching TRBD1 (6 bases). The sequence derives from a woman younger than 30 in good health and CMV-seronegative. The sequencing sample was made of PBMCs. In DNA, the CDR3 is TGTGCCAGCAGTTACGGGCAGGGGACTGGAAACACCATATATTTT. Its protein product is CASSYGQGTGNTIYF.